These 9 T cell receptor beta chains came from one sample sequenced in a study of Tregs in tolerant kidney transplant recipients. Repertoires were generated with immunoSEQ multiplex PCR, while TCRdb's copy carries only in-frame clones and drops some. The table records about 68,000 clones, 65% to 85% of them present only once. The sample was CD4+ T cells from blood. Every receptor here comes from a human donor in good health.

The chain links TRBV18 to TRBJ1-1, with D tentatively TRBD1 (6 bases). The CDR3 totals 14 residues. Germline V lookup: CDR1 KGHSH, CDR2 LQKENI. V lost 6 bases, J lost 5 bases, and 16 bases lay in between. DNA of the CDR3: TGTGCCAGCTCTCCCGGACAGAGTCAAACTGAAGCTTTCTTT. This encodes CASSPGQSQTEAFF.

This chain uses TRBV7-2 with TRBJ2-7, with TRBD2 matching over 8 bases. Germline V gene sequence: CDR1 SGHTA, CDR2 FQGNSA. This CDR3 is built from 15 residues. V shed 2 bases, J shed 2 bases, and the junction held 5 bases outside the gene matches. Written as DNA, the CDR3 is TGTGCCAGCAGCTTACTAGCGGGCCGAACCTACGAGCAGTACTTC. It codes for CASSLLAGRTYEQYF.

The chain joins TRBV5-4 to TRBJ2-1, with 10 nucleotides matching TRBD1. The CDR3 covers 16 residues. Germline CDR1 and CDR2: SGHNT and YYREEE (reference sequence). Trimming cost V 3 bases and J 7 bases; bases outside gene matches: 10. The CDR3: CASSYGLDRGRNEQFF. The CDR3 coding sequence is TGTGCCAGCAGCTACGGCCTTGACAGGGGGCGAAATGAGCAGTTCTTC.

In its sample, this clone was seen many times. The chain uses TRBV6-1 and TRBJ1-2; D might be TRBD1 (6 bases). The germline V gene encodes CDR1 MNHNS and CDR2 SASEGT. The CDR3 has 14 amino acids. The germline V and J ends were trimmed by 4 bases and 0 bases, with 9 bases remaining between them. CDR3 sequence reads: CASSAGQTNYGYTF. The CDR3 DNA reads TGTGCCAGCAGTGCCGGACAGACTAACTATGGCTACACCTTC.

V and J are TRBV6-1 and TRBJ1-5; 12 positions agree with TRBD1. Germline CDR1 is MNHNS and CDR2 is SASEGT. With 7 bases clipped from V and 6 bases from J, the junction kept 7 bases outside the gene matches. The CDR3 is 15 residues long. The CDR3 nucleotides read TGTGCCAGCAATTCCGGGACAGGGGGCGGTCAGCCCCAGCATTTT. Its translation is CASNSGTGGGQPQHF.

The chain couples TRBV6-6 to TRBJ2-1; the match to TRBD2 covers 9 bases. The CDR3 sequence is 15 residues long. V was clipped by 6 bases and J by 2 bases; unmatched bases: 5. The germline V gene encodes CDR1 MNHNY and CDR2 SVGAGI (reference sequence). The CDR3 DNA reads TGTGCCAGCAGCAAAGCGGGAGGTCCCTACAATGAGCAGTTCTTC. Protein sequence: CASSKAGGPYNEQFF.

This chain uses TRBV19 with TRBJ2-7; TRBD1 aligns across 9 bases. The germline V gene has CDR1 LNHDA and CDR2 SQIVND (reference sequence). V gave up 7 bases and J gave up 1 base; unmatched junction bases: 2. This CDR3 is built from 13 residues. The CDR3 sequence is CASMGQGSYEQYF. In DNA form, the CDR3 reads TGTGCCAGTATGGGACAGGGATCCTACGAGCAGTACTTC. Using reference TRBV19 and TRBJ2-7 for the parts outside the CDR3, the full variable domain is DGGITQSPKYLFRKEGQNVTLSCEQNLNHDAMYWYRQDPGQGLRLIYYSQIVNDFQKGDIAEGYSVSREKKESFPLTVTSAQKNPTAFYLCASMGQGSYEQYFGPGTRLTVT.

In this sample, this clone turned up once. The chain links TRBV30 to TRBJ2-3, with unresolved D. The CDR3 consists of 14 residues. V shed 0 bases and J shed 6 bases, with 13 bases lying between them. Looked up from germline, CDR1 is GTSNPN and CDR2 is SVGIG (reference sequence). The CDR3 here is CAWSVSRLTDTQYF. The CDR3 coding sequence is TGTGCCTGGAGTGTGAGCAGGTTAACCGATACGCAGTATTTT.

The chain links TRBV30 to TRBJ1-1; D might be TRBD1 (6 bases). This CDR3 has 12 amino acids. Trimming took 4 bases from V and 4 from J, leaving 10 bases between them. CDR1 is GTSNPN, CDR2 SVGIG, per germline (reference sequence). The chain's CDR3 is CAWMGGATEAFF. The CDR3 coding sequence is TGTGCCTGGATGGGGGGGGCCACTGAAGCTTTCTTT.